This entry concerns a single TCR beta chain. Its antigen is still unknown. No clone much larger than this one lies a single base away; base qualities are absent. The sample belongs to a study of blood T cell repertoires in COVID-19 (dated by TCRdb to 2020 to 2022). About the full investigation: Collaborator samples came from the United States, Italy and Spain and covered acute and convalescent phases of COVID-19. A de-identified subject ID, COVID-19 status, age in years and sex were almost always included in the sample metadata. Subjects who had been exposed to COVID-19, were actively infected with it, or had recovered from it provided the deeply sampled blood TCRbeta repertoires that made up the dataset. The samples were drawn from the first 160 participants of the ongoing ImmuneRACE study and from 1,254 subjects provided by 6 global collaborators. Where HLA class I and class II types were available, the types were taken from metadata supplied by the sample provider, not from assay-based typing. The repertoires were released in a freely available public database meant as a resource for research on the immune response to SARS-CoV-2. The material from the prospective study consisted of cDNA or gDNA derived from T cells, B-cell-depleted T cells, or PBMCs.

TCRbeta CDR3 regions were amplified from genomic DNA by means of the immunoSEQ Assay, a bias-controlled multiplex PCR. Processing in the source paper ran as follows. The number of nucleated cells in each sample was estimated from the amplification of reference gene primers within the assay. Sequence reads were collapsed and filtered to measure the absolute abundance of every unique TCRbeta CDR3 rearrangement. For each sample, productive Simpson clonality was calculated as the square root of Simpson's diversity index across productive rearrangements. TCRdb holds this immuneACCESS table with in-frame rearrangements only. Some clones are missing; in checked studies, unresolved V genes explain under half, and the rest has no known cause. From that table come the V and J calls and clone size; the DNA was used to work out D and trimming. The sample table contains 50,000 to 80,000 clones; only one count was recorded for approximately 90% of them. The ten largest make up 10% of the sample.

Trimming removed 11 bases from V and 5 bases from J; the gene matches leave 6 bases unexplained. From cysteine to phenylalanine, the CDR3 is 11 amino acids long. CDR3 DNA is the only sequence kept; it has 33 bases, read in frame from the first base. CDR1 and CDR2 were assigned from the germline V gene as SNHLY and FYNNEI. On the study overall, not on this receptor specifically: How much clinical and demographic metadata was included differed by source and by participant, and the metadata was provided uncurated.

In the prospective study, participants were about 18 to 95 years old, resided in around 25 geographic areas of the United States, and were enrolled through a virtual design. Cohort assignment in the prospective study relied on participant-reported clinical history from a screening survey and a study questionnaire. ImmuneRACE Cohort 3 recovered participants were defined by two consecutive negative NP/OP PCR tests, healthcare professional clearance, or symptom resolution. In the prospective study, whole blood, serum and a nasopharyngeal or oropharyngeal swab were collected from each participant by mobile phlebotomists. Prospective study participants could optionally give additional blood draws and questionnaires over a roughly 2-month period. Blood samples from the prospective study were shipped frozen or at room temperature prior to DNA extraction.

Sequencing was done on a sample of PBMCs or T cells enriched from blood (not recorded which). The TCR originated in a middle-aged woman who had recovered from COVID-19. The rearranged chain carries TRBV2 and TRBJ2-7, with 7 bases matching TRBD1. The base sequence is TGTGCCGGGAGACAGGGAAACGAGCAGTACTTC. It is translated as CAGRQGNEQYF.